This TCR beta chain was obtained from a study of long-term antiretroviral therapy in people with HIV. Findings and limits, study-wide: Despite increasing after ART, diversity remained lower than that of transplant donor controls.

Germline CDR1 is LNHDA and CDR2 is SQIVND (reference sequence). The CDR3 sequence is 16 residues long. V was trimmed by 6 bases and J by 4 bases, leaving 19 bases between them. Investigators performed immunoSEQ version v3.0 at survey level. The repertoire was sequenced with immunoSEQ multiplex PCR; TCRdb's copy has only in-frame clones and lacks some. The table records about 42,000 clones, around nine tenths of them present only once. As regards this clone: No antigen is known for it.

The TCR originated in a woman between 50 and 59 years old with HIV. The chain carries TRBV19 and TRBJ1-5; maybe TRBD1 (6 bases). Sample: unsorted PBMCs, taken 0.1 years before starting antiretroviral therapy. For the CDR3, the DNA is TGTGCCAGTAGCCCTTGGGCTCAAGGGGGGAATCAGCCCCAGCATTTT. Its translation: CASSPWAQGGNQPQHF. The complete variable domain, with remaining parts taken from reference TRBV19 and TRBJ1-5, reads DGGITQSPKYLFRKEGQNVTLSCEQNLNHDAMYWYRQDPGQGLRLIYYSQIVNDFQKGDIAEGYSVSREKKESFPLTVTSAQKNPTAFYLCASSPWAQGGNQPQHFGDGTRLSIL.